The 7 T cell receptor beta chains given below trace back to one sample, sequenced in a study of T cell responses to AZD1222 COVID-19 vaccine. TCRdb keeps only in-frame clones here, not all; method: immunoSEQ multiplex PCR. The data contain about 140,000 clones, approximately 92% of them singletons. Sequencing used peripheral blood, obtained on day 0 of AZD1222 vaccination. Receptor source: an adult in good health.

The V gene is TRBV18, the J gene TRBJ1-3; D perhaps matches TRBD1 (5 bases). Deletions cut 4 bases from V and 0 bases from J, with 10 bases between. The CDR3 loop spans 15 amino acids. Germline V gene data show CDR1 as KGHSH and CDR2 as LQKENI. The CDR3 reads CASSLDISSGNTIYF. CDR3 in DNA: TGTGCCAGCTCACTGGACATCAGCTCTGGAAACACCATATATTTT.

The gene calls are TRBV7-2 and TRBJ2-7; no definite D call. V was trimmed by 6 bases and J by 3 bases, leaving 9 bases between them. The CDR3 has 12 amino acids. Germline V gives CDR1 SGHTA, CDR2 FQGNSA. CDR3 sequence reads: CASRASSYEQYF. The CDR3, as DNA: TGTGCCAGCAGAGCGAGCAGCTACGAGCAGTACTTC. The variable domain in full, with the rest retrieved from reference TRBV7-2 and TRBJ2-7, is GAGVSQSPSNKVTEKGKDVELRCDPISGHTALYWYRQSLGQGLEFLIYFQGNSAPDKSGLPSDRFSAERTGGSVSTLTIQRTQQEDSAVYLCASRASSYEQYFGPGTRLTVT.

The CDR3 sequence is CASSLSSRAYEKLFF. The CDR3 DNA is TGTGCCAGCAGTTTATCGTCCCGTGCTTATGAAAAACTGTTTTTT. The V call is TRBV27, the J call TRBJ1-4; no clear D gene. The length of the CDR3 is 15 residues. The V and J ends lost 0 bases and 6 bases respectively, with 11 bases between them. The germline V gene encodes CDR1 MNHEY and CDR2 SMNVEV (reference sequence).

The CDR3 sequence: CASSPGTSVGAYNEQFF. In nucleotides, the CDR3 is TGTGCCAGCAGCCCCGGAACTAGCGTCGGGGCATACAATGAGCAGTTCTTC. V and J are TRBV14 and TRBJ2-1; 7 positions match TRBD2. This CDR3 region has 17 residues. Germline V CDR1 and CDR2: SGHDN, FVKESK. V trimming: 4 bases; J trimming: 4 bases; junction bases outside the gene matches: 13.

The V call is TRBV29-1, the J call TRBJ2-2, with TRBD2 matching 14 bases. Germline lookup yields CDR1 SQVTM and CDR2 ANQGSEA. Losses at the gene ends were 3 bases for V and 7 bases for J; bases not matched to a gene: 7. The CDR3 has 16 residues. The CDR3 reads CSVDSGTSGSGGELFF. In DNA, the CDR3 is TGCAGCGTTGACTCTGGGACTAGCGGGAGTGGCGGGGAGCTGTTTTTT.

As DNA, the CDR3 is TGTGCCAGCAGCTTTGAGACAGTATCATACGAGCAGTACTTC. Translating it yields CASSFETVSYEQYF. The rearrangement links TRBV7-8 to TRBJ2-7, with D possibly matching TRBD1 (5 bases). This CDR3 has 14 amino acids. V was pared by 3 bases and J by 4 bases, with 13 bases between. Germline CDR1 and CDR2: SGHVS and FQNEAQ.

The J gene is TRBJ2-7, the V gene TRBV19; TRBD2 matches at 7 bases. Germline V gene data show CDR1 as LNHDA and CDR2 as SQIVND (reference sequence). The CDR3 is 12 amino acids. The ends lost 3 bases at V and 4 bases at J; junction bases unmatched: 0. The CDR3 sequence is CASSMRGYEQYF. The CDR3 nucleotides are TGTGCCAGTAGTATGCGGGGGTACGAGCAGTACTTC.